A single sample is the source of the 27 T cell receptor beta chains below, sequenced in a study of immune heterogeneity within non-small cell lung tumors. Bulk tumor genomic DNA, roughly 600 ng per sample, was used as template. Biopsy collection occurred during surgery, with several far-apart biopsies per primary tumor. Patients with untreated, newly diagnosed non-small cell lung cancer underwent curative surgery. The authors amplified TCR beta CDR3 by multiplex PCR with 32 V and 13 J primers. A single record per CDR3 protein comes from TCRdb applying MiXCR to the multiplex PCR reads. The table has approximately 21,000 distinct CDR3 sequences, more than 25% seen once. Sequences were obtained from lung tumor tissue. These receptors all stem from a man aged 35 to 55 with non-small cell lung cancer.

This clonotype was counted between two and nine times. J is TRBJ1-4 and V is TRBV5-1; weak D call: TRBD1 (5 bases). The germline V and J ends were trimmed by 7 bases and 7 bases, with 20 bases remaining between them. Looked up from germline, CDR1 is SGHRS and CDR2 is YFSETQ. This CDR3 contains 15 residues. CDR3 amino acids: CASGAEMGGREKLFF. The CDR3 nucleotides are TGCGCCAGCGGCGCTGAAATGGGGGGTCGTGAAAAACTGTTTTTT.

The V and J genes are TRBV11-3 and TRBJ2-2, with D unresolved. The germline gives CDR1 SGHNT, CDR2 YENEEA. The germline V and J ends were trimmed by 1 base and 4 bases, with 7 bases remaining between them. This CDR3 is built from 14 residues. CDR3 coding DNA: TGTGCCAGCAGCTTAGGACGTACCACCGGGGAGCTGTTTTTT. Amino acids: CASSLGRTTGELFF.

The J gene is TRBJ1-1, the V gene TRBV9; D perhaps matches TRBD1 (5 bases). The CDR3 extends over 15 amino acids. The germline V gene has CDR1 SGDLS and CDR2 YYNGEE. Trimming took 0 bases from V and 0 from J, leaving 9 bases between them. CDR3 sequence: CASSVVGTVNTEAFF. As DNA, the CDR3 is TGTGCCAGCAGCGTAGTAGGGACGGTGAACACTGAAGCTTTCTTT. The full variable domain, rest sourced from reference TRBV9 and TRBJ1-1, is DSGVTQTPKHLITATGQRVTLRCSPRSGDLSVYWYQQSLDQGLQFLIQYYNGEERAKGNILERFSAQQFPDLHSELNLSSLELGDSALYFCASSVVGTVNTEAFFGQGTRLTVV.

Only a few counts were recorded for this clonotype. The chain couples TRBV6-1 to TRBJ1-1; D unresolved. V shed 6 bases and J shed 5 bases, with 16 bases lying between them. The germline V gene has CDR1 MNHNS and CDR2 SASEGT. This CDR3 comprises 14 residues. The CDR3 coding sequence is TGTGCCAGCAGGCCAAACTCAGAACAAACTGAAGCTTTCTTT. Amino acids: CASRPNSEQTEAFF.

This clonotype was seen a handful of times. The J gene is TRBJ2-1, the V gene TRBV6-1; D is unclear. The CDR3 totals 14 residues. Looked up from germline, CDR1 is MNHNS and CDR2 is SASEGT. The V end lost 6 bases, the J end lost 6 bases, and 15 bases lay between the germline ends. CDR3 sequence reads: CASRVGSISNEQFF. CDR3 DNA sequence: TGTGCCAGCAGAGTTGGCAGTATTAGCAATGAGCAGTTCTTC.

The chain carries TRBV7-2 and TRBJ1-5; perhaps TRBD1 as D (5 bases). The V end was cut by 2 bases, the J end by 5 bases, with 16 bases between. The CDR3 sequence is 16 residues long. CDR1 and CDR2 from the germline V gene are SGHTA and FQGNSA. The CDR3 spells CASSLRAGRPDQPQHF. In nucleotides, the CDR3 is TGTGCCAGCAGCTTACGGGCAGGGAGGCCCGATCAGCCCCAGCATTTT.

This clonotype showed up many times. The CDR3 coding sequence is TGTGCCAGCAGTGAAAACCGGGACAGGGATTTTGAAGCTTTCTTT. It yields the protein CASSENRDRDFEAFF. The rearrangement uses TRBV6-1 and TRBJ1-1, with 9 bases identical to TRBD1. Germline loops: CDR1 MNHNS, CDR2 SASEGT. The J segment lost 7 bases and the V segment lost 2 bases, leaving 8 bases of the junction unmatched. CDR3 length: 15 amino acids.

With respect to this clonotype: It may be a read error: a sequence one base away is much more abundant. The V call is TRBV24-1, the J call TRBJ2-1, with D uncertain. Germline CDR1 reads KGHDR; CDR2 reads SFDVKD. The CDR3 totals 18 residues. Trimming stripped 4 bases from V and 5 bases from J, with 23 bases between. CDR3 sequence (DNA): TGTGCCACCAGTGACCCCAGCGTGAGAGGCGCGGATCACAATGAGCAGTTCTTC. This translates into CATSDPSVRGADHNEQFF.

The rearrangement links TRBV29-1 to TRBJ1-1, with D uncertain. CDR1 SQVTM and CDR2 ANQGSEA come from the germline V gene. The CDR3 consists of 12 residues. Trimming took off 7 bases at V and 4 bases at J, with 13 bases between the two ends. The CDR3 nucleotides read TGCAGCGGGTCCCCCGGGCCCACTGAAGCTTTCTTT. This sequence encodes CSGSPGPTEAFF. Full variable domain (outside the CDR3, taken from reference TRBV29-1 and TRBJ1-1): SAVISQKPSRDICQRGTSLTIQCQVDSQVTMMFWYRQQPGQSLTLIATANQGSEATYESGFVIDKFPISRPNLTFSTLTVSNMSPEDSSIYLCSGSPGPTEAFFGQGTRLTVV.

To note about this clonotype: This may come from a read error, since a much larger clone is one base off. CDR3 bases: TGTGCCTGGAGTCTGGCAGATTCCTACGAGCAGTACTTC. Protein: CAWSLADSYEQYF. The rearrangement joins TRBV30 to TRBJ2-7, with D unresolved. Per germline, CDR1 GTSNPN and CDR2 SVGIG (reference sequence). Trimming left V 2 bases short and J 1 base short, with 9 bases between. There are 13 residues in the CDR3.

This clonotype is medium-sized (0.01 to 0.1%) by share. V and J are TRBV2 and TRBJ2-5; the D call may be TRBD1 or TRBD2 (5 bases each). Germline V CDR1 and CDR2: SNHLY, FYNNEI. The CDR3 is made up of 14 amino acids. Trimming left V 2 bases short and J 4 bases short, with 11 bases between. CDR3 residues: CASSEMRGPETQYF. The CDR3, as DNA: TGTGCCAGCAGTGAAATGAGGGGTCCAGAGACCCAGTACTTC.

This clonotype was seen ten or more times. The chain links TRBV6-1 to TRBJ2-1; 8 bases are shared with TRBD2. J gave up 8 bases and V 4 bases, and 4 bases lay outside the gene matches. The germline gives CDR1 MNHNS, CDR2 SASEGT. The CDR3 runs to 13 residues. CDR3 DNA sequence: TGTGCCAGCAGTGGGACTAGCAGCGATGAGCAGTTCTTC. This encodes CASSGTSSDEQFF.

This clonotype was seen repeatedly, ten times or more. The gene calls are TRBV12-3 or TRBV12-4 and TRBJ2-7, with D unclear. CDR3 length: 12 amino acids. V was cut by 1 base and J by 7 bases, with 8 bases left in between. This CDR3 is CASSLVGWEQYF. The CDR3 DNA reads TGTGCCAGCAGTTTAGTGGGATGGGAGCAGTACTTC.

The J gene is TRBJ2-7, the V gene TRBV10-3, with a possible D match to TRBD2 (5 bases). This CDR3 is 14 amino acids long. With 7 bases removed from V and 0 bases from J, the gap between germline ends came to 13 bases. CDR1 ENHRY and CDR2 SYGVKD come from the germline V gene. The CDR3 here is CAINDRTRSYEQYF. CDR3 DNA sequence: TGTGCCATCAATGACCGGACTCGCTCCTACGAGCAGTACTTC.

Ten or more counts support this clonotype. This chain connects TRBV20-1 to TRBJ1-1; D not resolved. This CDR3 has 15 residues. Germline V gene lookup returns CDR1 DFQATT and CDR2 SNEGSKA (reference sequence). Trimming pared 0 bases from V and 2 bases from J, leaving 13 bases between. CDR3 DNA: TGCAGTGCTAGAGATCTGGCCGCCTCAAACACTGAAGCTTTCTTT. The encoded protein is CSARDLAASNTEAFF.

With respect to this clonotype: A read error may be the cause here, since a much bigger clone is one base away. The rearrangement joins TRBV19 to TRBJ2-7; D is ambiguous. Germline values: CDR1 LNHDA, CDR2 SQIVND (reference sequence). The CDR3 is made up of 11 amino acids. The CDR3: CASSSKYEHYF. CDR3 sequence (DNA): TGTGCCAGTAGTTCCAAATACGAGCATTACTTC.

In its sample, this clonotype is medium-sized. The chain links TRBV15 to TRBJ1-2; 8 nucleotides agree with TRBD1. V lost 0 bases to trimming and J lost 1 base; unmatched junction nucleotides: 10. There are 18 residues in the CDR3. Germline V lookup: CDR1 LNHNV, CDR2 YYDKDF (reference sequence). Here the CDR3 DNA reads TGTGCCACCAGCAGAGAACGGGCAGGGGGCCGTTTTAACTATGGCTACACCTTC. It encodes CATSRERAGGRFNYGYTF.

By sample share, this clonotype is medium-sized (0.01 to 0.1%). V is TRBV19 and J is TRBJ1-1, with D perhaps matching TRBD1 (6 bases). The CDR3 totals 14 residues. V was shortened by 6 bases and J by 0 bases, with 11 bases between the two germline ends. Germline CDR1 reads LNHDA; CDR2 reads SQIVND (reference sequence). The CDR3: CASRLDSMNTEAFF. As DNA, the CDR3 is TGTGCCAGTAGACTGGACAGCATGAACACTGAAGCTTTCTTT. Complete variable domain (other parts from reference TRBV19 and TRBJ1-1): DGGITQSPKYLFRKEGQNVTLSCEQNLNHDAMYWYRQDPGQGLRLIYYSQIVNDFQKGDIAEGYSVSREKKESFPLTVTSAQKNPTAFYLCASRLDSMNTEAFFGQGTRLTVV.

This clonotype has a handful of counts. The chain has TRBV7-8 and TRBJ1-2, with D maybe TRBD1 (5 bases). Germline V gene data show CDR1 as SGHVS and CDR2 as FQNEAQ. V was pared by 6 bases and J by 8 bases, with 16 bases between. This CDR3 is built from 13 residues. CDR3 bases: TGTGCCAGCAGGGGGGGACGTACGGGGGGCTACACCTTC. Translated, it gives CASRGGRTGGYTF.

This clonotype was seen a handful of times. The chain links TRBV6-1 to TRBJ2-1; TRBD1 aligns across 10 bases. The CDR3 has 16 amino acids. The germline CDR1 and CDR2 sequences are MNHNS and SASEGT. V was clipped by 7 bases and J by 8 bases; unmatched bases: 14. CDR3 residues: CASNWGSGTGADEQFF. The CDR3 region has the DNA TGTGCCAGCAACTGGGGATCCGGGACAGGGGCCGATGAGCAGTTCTTC.

This clonotype was detected many times. The chain links TRBV5-1 to TRBJ2-7; 10 nucleotides line up with TRBD1. V trimming: 3 bases; J trimming: 2 bases; junction bases outside the gene matches: 11. Per germline, CDR1 SGHRS and CDR2 YFSETQ. The CDR3 extends over 17 amino acids. The CDR3 DNA sequence: TGCGCCAGCAGCTCACCTCCGGGACAGGGGTCGACCTACGAGCAGTACTTC. Its translation is CASSSPPGQGSTYEQYF.

This clonotype was counted only a few times. The chain carries TRBV5-1 and TRBJ2-1, with 7 bases fitting TRBD1. Germline V gene data show CDR1 as SGHRS and CDR2 as YFSETQ. The CDR3 has 11 residues. V lost 5 bases, J lost 15 bases, and 8 bases stayed unmatched. DNA for the CDR3: TGCGCCAGCAGAAGAGGGACAGATCGGTTCTTC. Translating gives CASRRGTDRFF.

The CDR3 sequence: CASSLDGQIYTGELFF. The CDR3 DNA follows: TGTGCCAGCAGCTTGGACGGCCAGATCTACACCGGGGAGCTGTTTTTT. The chain employs TRBV7-2 and TRBJ2-2; D not resolved. The CDR3 covers 16 residues. The V gene's germline CDR1 is SGHTA and CDR2 FQGNSA. V gave up 3 bases and J gave up 3 bases, with 14 bases separating them.

This clonotype has only a few counts. The V call is TRBV5-6, the J call TRBJ1-2, with TRBD1 as a possible D gene (5 bases). This CDR3 is 12 amino acids long. Deletions cut 2 bases from V and 4 bases from J, with 6 bases between. Germline assignment: CDR1 SGHDT and CDR2 YYEEEE. The CDR3 nucleotides are TGTGCCAGCAGCTTCGGGGCCTATGGCTACACCTTC. This encodes CASSFGAYGYTF.

The rearrangement joins TRBV24-1 to TRBJ2-3; a possible D gene is TRBD1 (6 bases). CDR3 length: 18 amino acids. Germline assignment: CDR1 KGHDR and CDR2 SFDVKD. V lost 0 bases to trimming and J lost 4 bases, with 19 bases between them. This chain's CDR3 is CATSDLLDSQPSPDTQYF. The CDR3 DNA is TGTGCCACCAGTGATTTGCTGGACAGCCAACCCTCACCAGATACGCAGTATTTT.

This clonotype occurred many times. This rearrangement joins TRBV11-3 to TRBJ1-1, with D uncertain. Germline V gene data show CDR1 as SGHNT and CDR2 as YENEEA. V was shortened by 1 base and J by 0 bases, with 3 bases between the two germline ends. The CDR3 is 13 residues long. CDR3 nucleotide sequence: TGTGCCAGCAGCTTAGTGGTGAACACTGAAGCTTTCTTT. This codes for CASSLVVNTEAFF.

The CDR3 reads CASSSRTDFGSPLHF. The CDR3 DNA sequence: TGTGCCAGCAGCTCTAGAACAGATTTTGGATCACCCCTCCACTTT. This rearrangement joins TRBV5-4 to TRBJ1-6; D unresolved. V gave up 3 bases and J gave up 10 bases, with 17 bases separating them. Germline V gene data show CDR1 as SGHNT and CDR2 as YYREEE (reference sequence). This CDR3 is 15 amino acids long.